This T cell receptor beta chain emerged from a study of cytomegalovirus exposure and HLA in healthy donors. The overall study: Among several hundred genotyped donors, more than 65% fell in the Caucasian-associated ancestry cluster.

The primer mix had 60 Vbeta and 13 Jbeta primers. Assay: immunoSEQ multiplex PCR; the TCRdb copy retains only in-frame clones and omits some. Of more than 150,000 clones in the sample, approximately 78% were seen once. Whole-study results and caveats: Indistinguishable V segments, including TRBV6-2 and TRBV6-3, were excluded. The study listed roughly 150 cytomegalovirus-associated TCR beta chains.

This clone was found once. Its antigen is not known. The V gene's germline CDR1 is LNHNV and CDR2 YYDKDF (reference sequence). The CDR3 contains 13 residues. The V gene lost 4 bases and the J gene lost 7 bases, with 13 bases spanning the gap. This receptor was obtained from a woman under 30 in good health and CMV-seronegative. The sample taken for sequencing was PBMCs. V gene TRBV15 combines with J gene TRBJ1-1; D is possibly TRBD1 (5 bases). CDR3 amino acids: CATSKTAGVEAFF. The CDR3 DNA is TGTGCCACCAGCAAGACTGCGGGGGTTGAAGCTTTCTTT.